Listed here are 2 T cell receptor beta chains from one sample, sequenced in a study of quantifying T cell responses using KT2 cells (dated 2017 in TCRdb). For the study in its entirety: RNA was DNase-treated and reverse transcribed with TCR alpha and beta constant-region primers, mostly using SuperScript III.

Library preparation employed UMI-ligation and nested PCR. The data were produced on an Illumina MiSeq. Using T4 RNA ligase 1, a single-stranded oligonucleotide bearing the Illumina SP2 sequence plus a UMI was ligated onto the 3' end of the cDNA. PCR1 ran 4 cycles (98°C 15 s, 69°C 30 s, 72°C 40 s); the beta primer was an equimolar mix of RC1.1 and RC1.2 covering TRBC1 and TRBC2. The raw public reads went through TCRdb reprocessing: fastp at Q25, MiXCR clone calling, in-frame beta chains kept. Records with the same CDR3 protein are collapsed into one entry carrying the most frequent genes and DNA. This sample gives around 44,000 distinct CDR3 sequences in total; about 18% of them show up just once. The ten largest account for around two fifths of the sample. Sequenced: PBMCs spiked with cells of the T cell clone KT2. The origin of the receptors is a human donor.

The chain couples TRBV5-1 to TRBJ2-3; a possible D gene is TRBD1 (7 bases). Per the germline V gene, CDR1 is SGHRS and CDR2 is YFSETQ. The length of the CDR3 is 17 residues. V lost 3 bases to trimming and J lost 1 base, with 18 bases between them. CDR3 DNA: TGCGCCAGCAGCTCCAGGGCGCAGGGGGGTGGCACAGATACGCAGTATTTT. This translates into CASSSRAQGGGTDTQYF.

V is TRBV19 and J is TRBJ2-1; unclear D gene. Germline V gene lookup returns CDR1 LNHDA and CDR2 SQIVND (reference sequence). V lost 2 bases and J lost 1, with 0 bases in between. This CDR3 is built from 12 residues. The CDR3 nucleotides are TGTGCCAGTAGTATATCCTACAATGAGCAGTTCTTC. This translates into CASSISYNEQFF.